This TCR beta chain was sequenced for a study of T-cell reconstitution after alpha-beta-depleted transplantation in children. General observations from the study: The origin of alpha-beta T cells about two months after transplant was reportedly several hundred expanded graft clones. At one year after transplant, newly produced T cells mostly accounted for T-cell counts and diversity.

In the case of this clonotype: What it binds is not known.

Germline loops: CDR1 SGHRS, CDR2 YFSETQ. The CDR3 totals 12 residues. Trimming cost V 5 bases and J 3 bases, with 9 bases left between them. TCRbeta library construction was performed incorporating unique molecular identifiers. One entry per CDR3 protein results from TCRdb running MiXCR on the PCR reads. The data show 750,000 to 950,000 distinct CDR3 sequences, around 15% seen once. V gene TRBV5-1 combines with J gene TRBJ2-7, with D possibly being TRBD2 (6 bases). The sample in question was PBMCs, mostly from graft donor cells, obtained 360 days after TCRalphabeta/CD19-depleted stem cell transplant. The sequence came from a male patient younger than 18 who had a stem cell transplant for acute lymphoblastic leukemia, so the T cells may come from the graft donor. The DNA for the CDR3 is TGCGCCAGCAGGCGGGACCTCTACGAGCAGTACTTC. Translated: CASRRDLYEQYF.